Below are 24 T cell receptor beta chains sequenced from a single sample in a study of technical replicates of blood from a handful of donors. Libraries were prepared by immunoSEQ multiplex PCR; TCRdb keeps only in-frame clonotypes and omits some of them. The profile shows about 70,000 clones, around 85% of them singletons. The sequencing sample was made of PBMCs. The receptor source for this set is a human donor in good health. Some clones in this sample may be carry-over from other donors' samples.

The J gene is TRBJ2-1, the V gene TRBV5-1; 11 nucleotides line up with TRBD1. The V gene end was trimmed by 0 bases and the J gene end by 7 bases; junction bases not matched to a gene: 3. CDR3 length equals 15 residues. Germline V gives CDR1 SGHRS, CDR2 YFSETQ. The CDR3 bases are TGCGCCAGCAGCTTGGAAGGACAGGGGGCTAATGAGCAGTTCTTC. As protein: CASSLEGQGANEQFF.

This clone was seen a handful of times. The chain joins TRBV4-1 to TRBJ2-1; 7 bases map to TRBD2. The junction had 16 bases not matched to a gene; V was cut back by 4 bases and J by 4 bases. From germline, CDR1 is MGHRA and CDR2 YSYEKL. This CDR3 spans 18 amino acids. The CDR3 loop is CASSRSSGLLGPYNEQFF. DNA of the CDR3: TGCGCCAGCAGCCGCTCTAGCGGTCTCCTCGGGCCTTACAATGAGCAGTTCTTC.

The V call is TRBV10-3, the J call TRBJ1-2, with D possibly matching TRBD1 (5 bases). The germline V and J ends were trimmed by 7 bases and 8 bases, with 20 bases remaining between them. Germline V CDR1 and CDR2: ENHRY, SYGVKD. The CDR3 has 14 residues. CDR3 protein: CAITNRPESHGYTF. The DNA for the CDR3 is TGTGCCATCACTAACAGGCCCGAAAGCCACGGCTACACCTTC.

This clone appeared a few times. The chain couples TRBV5-4 to TRBJ1-2; 9 bases align to TRBD1. The J segment lost 8 bases and the V segment lost 4 bases, leaving 6 bases of the junction unmatched. There are 13 residues in the CDR3. CDR1 is SGHNT, CDR2 YYREEE, per germline (reference sequence). The CDR3: CASSHGQGRGYTF. The CDR3, as DNA: TGTGCCAGCAGCCACGGACAGGGGCGAGGCTACACCTTC.

The chain combines TRBV6-5 with TRBJ1-1; tentatively, D is TRBD1 (6 bases). The CDR3 length is 13 residues. V dropped 5 bases and J dropped 1 base, with 8 bases sitting between them. Looked up from germline, CDR1 is MNHEY and CDR2 is SVGAGI. The CDR3 loop is CASSLRGNTEAFF. CDR3 sequence (DNA): TGTGCCAGCAGTCTCAGGGGGAACACTGAAGCTTTCTTT.

The CDR3 sequence is CASSLAPPGLAGGHRTDTQYF. CDR3 nucleotides: TGTGCCAGCAGCTTAGCCCCCCCGGGACTAGCGGGGGGGCATCGTACAGATACGCAGTATTTT. The gene calls are TRBV7-2 and TRBJ2-3; 16 bases map to TRBD2. This CDR3 region has 21 residues. Germline CDR1 reads SGHTA; CDR2 reads FQGNSA. Trimming took 0 bases from V and 3 from J; bases not matched to a gene: 12. The full variable domain, its missing parts supplied by reference TRBV7-2 and TRBJ2-3, is GAGVSQSPSNKVTEKGKDVELRCDPISGHTALYWYRQSLGQGLEFLIYFQGNSAPDKSGLPSDRFSAERTGGSVSTLTIQRTQQEDSAVYLCASSLAPPGLAGGHRTDTQYFGPGTRLTVL.

The chain employs TRBV2 and TRBJ2-3; tentatively, D is TRBD1 (6 bases). The CDR3 spans 14 residues. Trimming removed 6 bases at V and 0 bases at J, with 10 bases between. CDR1 SNHLY and CDR2 FYNNEI come from the germline V gene. CDR3 region: CASRGGRSTDTQYF. In DNA form, the CDR3 reads TGTGCCAGCAGAGGGGGAAGGAGCACAGATACGCAGTATTTT. Full variable domain (missing parts from reference TRBV2 and TRBJ2-3): EPEVTQTPSHQVTQMGQEVILRCVPISNHLYFYWYRQILGQKVEFLVSFYNNEISEKSEIFDDQFSVERPDGSNFTLKIRSTKLEDSAMYFCASRGGRSTDTQYFGPGTRLTVL.

V gene TRBV5-6 combines with J gene TRBJ2-3; 11 nucleotides align to TRBD2. Germline V lookup: CDR1 SGHDT, CDR2 YYEEEE. The CDR3 contains 16 residues. V lost 0 bases, J lost 4 bases, and 4 bases stayed unmatched. The CDR3 reads CASSLGSGRGADTQYF. As DNA, the CDR3 is TGTGCCAGCAGCTTGGGTAGCGGGAGGGGGGCAGATACGCAGTATTTT.

This clone was counted a single time. The chain has TRBV30 and TRBJ2-5; 9 nucleotides line up with TRBD2. Losses at the gene ends were 4 bases for V and 4 bases for J; bases not matched to a gene: 4. The CDR3 extends over 13 amino acids. The germline gives CDR1 GTSNPN, CDR2 SVGIG (reference sequence). CDR3 in amino acids: CAWTKLAGETQYF. In DNA, the CDR3 is TGTGCCTGGACGAAACTAGCGGGAGAGACCCAGTACTTC. Together with reference TRBV30 and TRBJ2-5, the CDR3 gives the full variable domain: SQTIHQWPATLVQPVGSPLSLECTVEGTSNPNLYWYRQAAGRGLQLLFYSVGIGQISSEVPQNLSASRPQDRQFILSSKKLLLSDSGFYLCAWTKLAGETQYFGPGTRLLVL.

The chain has TRBV18 and TRBJ2-7; 7 bases line up with TRBD1. V lost 4 bases and J lost 3; bases outside the gene matches: 6. The CDR3 runs 14 residues. Germline CDR1 reads KGHSH; CDR2 reads LQKENI. CDR3 region: CASSRDSLYYEQYF. CDR3 in DNA: TGTGCCAGCTCACGGGACAGCCTCTACTACGAGCAGTACTTC. The full variable domain, completed using reference TRBV18 and TRBJ2-7, is NAGVMQNPRHLVRRRGQEARLRCSPMKGHSHVYWYRQLPEEGLKFMVYLQKENIIDESGMPKERFSAEFPKEGPSILRIQQVVRGDSAAYFCASSRDSLYYEQYFGPGTRLTVT.

A note on this clone: The sample holds other DNA sequences that translate to the same CDR3. The CDR3 DNA reads TGCGCCAGCAGCTTGGCCGCCGGAGCGGGGGAGACCCAGTACTTC. As protein: CASSLAAGAGETQYF. V gene TRBV5-1 combines with J gene TRBJ2-5; 7 bases are shared with TRBD2. The CDR3 spans 15 residues. V was pared by 0 bases and J by 5 bases, with 7 bases of the junction left unmatched. Germline V gene data show CDR1 as SGHRS and CDR2 as YFSETQ.

V usage is TRBV15 and J usage is TRBJ2-5; 9 bases align to TRBD2. The V segment lost 4 bases and the J segment 1 base; nucleotides outside the gene matches: 7. The length of the CDR3 is 16 residues. Germline V gene data show CDR1 as LNHNV and CDR2 as YYDKDF (reference sequence). The CDR3 protein is CATSTLAGDPQETQYF. In nucleotides, the CDR3 is TGTGCCACCAGCACATTAGCGGGAGACCCCCAAGAGACCCAGTACTTC. The variable domain in full, completed from reference TRBV15 and TRBJ2-5, reads DAMVIQNPRYQVTQFGKPVTLSCSQTLNHNVMYWYQQKSSQAPKLLFHYYDKDFNNEADTPDNFQSRRPNTSFCFLDIRSPGLGDTAMYLCATSTLAGDPQETQYFGPGTRLLVL.

The chain employs TRBV11-3 and TRBJ2-1, with TRBD2 matching 11 bases. This CDR3 has 15 amino acids. CDR1 and CDR2 from the germline V gene are SGHNT and YENEEA. V shed 5 bases, J shed 6 bases, and the junction held 6 bases outside the gene matches. In DNA, the CDR3 is TGTGCCAGCAGCCTTAGCGGGGGGGCCGGCAATGAGCAGTTCTTC. As protein: CASSLSGGAGNEQFF.

Written as DNA, the CDR3 is TGCGCCAGCAGCCAAGGGCCCCCTCCAGGGGGTAGTACTAATGAAAAACTGTTTTTT. The encoded protein is CASSQGPPPGGSTNEKLFF. This chain joins TRBV4-1 and TRBJ1-4; 7 bases match TRBD1. The CDR3 spans 19 residues. After removal of 1 base from V and 2 bases from J, the junction contained 13 bases not matched to a gene. The V gene's germline CDR1 is MGHRA and CDR2 YSYEKL.

The genes are TRBV7-9 and TRBJ2-5; TRBD2 matches 9 bases. Germline V lookup: CDR1 SEHNR, CDR2 FQNEAQ (reference sequence). Trimming took 6 bases from V and 5 from J; bases not matched to a gene: 13. CDR3 length: 16 amino acids. CDR3 protein: CASSRSISGGFETQYF. For the CDR3, the DNA is TGTGCCAGCAGTCGTAGTATAAGCGGGGGGTTTGAGACCCAGTACTTC.

V and J are TRBV2 and TRBJ1-2, with 9 bases matching TRBD1. The CDR3 consists of 17 residues. Germline-derived CDR1 and CDR2 are SNHLY and FYNNEI. V was clipped by 7 bases and J by 2 bases; unmatched bases: 14. CDR3 DNA sequence: TGTGCCAGCATACTGTCGAGGGGGACAGGGCCAAACTATGGCTACACCTTC. It specifies CASILSRGTGPNYGYTF. Filled out from reference TRBV2 and TRBJ1-2, the complete variable domain reads EPEVTQTPSHQVTQMGQEVILRCVPISNHLYFYWYRQILGQKVEFLVSFYNNEISEKSEIFDDQFSVERPDGSNFTLKIRSTKLEDSAMYFCASILSRGTGPNYGYTFGSGTRLTVV.

This chain uses TRBV10-3 with TRBJ2-2; D might be TRBD2 (5 bases). CDR1 and CDR2 (germline): ENHRY, SYGVKD. V lost 3 bases, J lost 0 bases, and 11 bases lay in between. This CDR3 has 16 amino acids. The DNA for the CDR3 is TGTGCCATCAGTGATCTTATGGGAGCGAACACCGGGGAGCTGTTTTTT. It specifies CAISDLMGANTGELFF.

The chain has TRBV7-9 and TRBJ1-5, with TRBD1 matching 8 bases. The CDR3 runs 14 residues. Per germline, CDR1 SEHNR and CDR2 FQNEAQ (reference sequence). Losses at the gene ends were 1 base for V and 7 bases for J; bases not matched to a gene: 3. The CDR3 nucleotides are TGTGCCAGCAGCTTAGGGACAGGGAACCAGCCCCAGCATTTT. It encodes CASSLGTGNQPQHF.

This chain links TRBV6-6 with TRBJ2-2; 11 bases are shared with TRBD2. V shed 7 bases and J 5 bases; nucleotides not matched to a gene: 6. CDR1 and CDR2 from the germline V gene are MNHNY and SVGAGI (reference sequence). The CDR3 is 15 amino acids. CDR3 DNA sequence: TGTGCCAGCACGGGTCTAGCGGGGGGTACCGGGGAGCTGTTTTTT. It translates to CASTGLAGGTGELFF.

The chain has TRBV7-2 and TRBJ2-7, with 7 bases that match TRBD1. The ends lost 5 bases at V and 1 base at J; junction bases unmatched: 5. This CDR3 spans 14 amino acids. Germline CDR1 SGHTA, CDR2 FQGNSA. DNA of the CDR3: TGTGCCAGCAGCGCTTCAGGGGGATCCTACGAGCAGTACTTC. It translates to CASSASGGSYEQYF.

This chain joins TRBV2 and TRBJ1-2; maybe TRBD1 (5 bases). Germline CDR1 is SNHLY and CDR2 is FYNNEI. This CDR3 has 13 residues. V lost 4 bases and J lost 9, with 15 bases in between. CDR3 sequence (DNA): TGTGCCAGCAGTGTCGGAACAGGAATTAGCTACACCTTC. Its protein is CASSVGTGISYTF.

The chain joins TRBV19 to TRBJ1-3; 7 nucleotides match TRBD1. The CDR3 is made up of 14 amino acids. CDR1 and CDR2 from the germline V gene are LNHDA and SQIVND (reference sequence). V gave up 6 bases and J gave up 0 bases; unmatched junction bases: 2. The DNA for the CDR3 is TGTGCCAGTAGGCGGGACAGCTCTGGAAACACCATATATTTT. Protein: CASRRDSSGNTIYF.

The chain uses TRBV5-6 and TRBJ2-2; D may be TRBD2 (6 bases). Trimming stripped 4 bases from V and 5 bases from J, with 18 bases between. The CDR3 is made up of 16 amino acids. Germline-derived CDR1 and CDR2 are SGHDT and YYEEEE. For the CDR3, the DNA is TGTGCCAGCAGCCCTTTGGCACCGGGGGAAACCGGGGAGCTGTTTTTT. As protein: CASSPLAPGETGELFF.

The CDR3 loop reads CATYLPKGVSYEQYF. DNA of the CDR3: TGTGCCACATACTTGCCGAAGGGGGTCTCCTACGAGCAGTACTTC. The chain has TRBV28 and TRBJ2-7; perhaps TRBD1 as D (6 bases). This CDR3 contains 15 residues. Trimming took off 10 bases at V and 0 bases at J, with 19 bases between the two ends. Per germline, CDR1 MDHEN and CDR2 SYDVKM.